This record concerns one T cell receptor beta chain sequence. Each CDR3 protein gets one entry after TCRdb re-called the 5' RACE reads with MiXCR. The sample includes around 380,000 distinct CDR3 sequences, roughly 31% of them seen just once. This sample stems from a study of identical twins' blood T cells. This CDR3 spans 17 amino acids. The V end was cut by 7 bases, the J end by 3 bases, with 19 bases between. Germline V gene lookup returns CDR1 PRHDT and CDR2 FYEKMQ (reference sequence). The V call is TRBV13, the J call TRBJ1-6, with D hard to call. The sequence was collected from a woman aged 18 to 55 in good health. Source material: PBMCs. The CDR3 DNA reads as TGTGCCAGCACCTTTAAGACCGCTGATAGCTATAATTCACCCCTCCACTTT. Its translation: CASTFKTADSYNSPLHF. The entire variable domain, with the rest obtained from reference TRBV13 and TRBJ1-6, is as follows: AAGVIQSPRHLIKEKRETATLKCYPIPRHDTVYWYQQGPGQDPQFLISFYEKMQSDKGSIPDRFSAQQFSDYHSELNMSSLELGDSALYFCASTFKTADSYNSPLHFGNGTRLTVT.